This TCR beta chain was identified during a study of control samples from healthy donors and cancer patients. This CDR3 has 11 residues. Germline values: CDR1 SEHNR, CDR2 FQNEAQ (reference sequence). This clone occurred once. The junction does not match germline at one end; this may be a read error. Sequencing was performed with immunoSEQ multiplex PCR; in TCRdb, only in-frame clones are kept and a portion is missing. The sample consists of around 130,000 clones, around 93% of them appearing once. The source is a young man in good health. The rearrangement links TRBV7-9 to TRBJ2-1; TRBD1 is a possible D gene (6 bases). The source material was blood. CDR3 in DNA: TGTGCCAGCAGCCAAGGGACACGCACTCTCTTC. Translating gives CASSQGTRTLF. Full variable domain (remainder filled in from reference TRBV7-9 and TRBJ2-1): DTGVSQNPRHKITKRGQNVTFRCDPISEHNRLYWYRQTLGQGPEFLTYFQNEAQLEKSRLLSDRFSAERPKGSFSTLEIQRTEQGDSAMYLCASSQGTRTLFGPGTRLTVL.